These 6 T cell receptor beta chains share one sample of origin, sequenced in a study of circulating and synovial CD4+ cells in juvenile arthritis. Profiled with immunoSEQ multiplex PCR; TCRdb holds only in-frame clones, not every one. The sample contains about 16,000 clones, around 90% of which appear only once. Sequencing was done on a sample of CD4+ T cells from blood. The receptor set was obtained from a human donor with juvenile idiopathic arthritis.

V gene TRBV30 combines with J gene TRBJ2-7; D perhaps matches TRBD1 (6 bases). This CDR3 has 12 amino acids. Germline V gene lookup returns CDR1 GTSNPN and CDR2 SVGIG (reference sequence). V lost 1 base to trimming and J lost 10 bases, with 14 bases between them. CDR3 bases: TGTGCCTGGAGTGATATACAGGGTCAACAGTACTTC. This encodes CAWSDIQGQQYF.

This chain uses TRBV7-8 with TRBJ2-2, with TRBD1 as a possible D gene (5 bases). V was trimmed by 5 bases and J by 0 bases, leaving 7 bases between them. The CDR3 is 14 residues long. CDR1 is SGHVS and CDR2 is FQNEAQ in the germline V gene. CDR3: CASSRTTNTGELFF. As DNA, the CDR3 is TGTGCCAGCAGCAGGACAACGAACACCGGGGAGCTGTTTTTT.

V usage is TRBV30 and J usage is TRBJ1-6, with a weak D call TRBD1 (5 bases). The CDR3 loop spans 13 amino acids. Germline loops: CDR1 GTSNPN, CDR2 SVGIG (reference sequence). V lost 8 bases and J lost 7, with 15 bases in between. The CDR3 nucleotides read TGTGCCGGGACCGGGAGCTTAAATTCACCCCTCCACTTT. The encoded protein is CAGTGSLNSPLHF.

Of note for this clone: At one end, the junction sequence differs from germline, possibly due to a read error. The sample carries other DNA sequences with the same CDR3. V is TRBV7-9 and J is TRBJ1-2; D is possibly TRBD1 (5 bases). Germline CDR1 SEHNR, CDR2 FQNEAQ (reference sequence). This CDR3 is built from 13 residues. CDR3 amino acids: CASSPGRDYGYTF. In DNA, the CDR3 is TGTGCCAGCAGCCCAGGGAGGGACTATGGTTACACCTTC.

The gene calls are TRBV15 and TRBJ2-7; a possible D gene is TRBD2 (7 bases). The CDR3 is 19 amino acids. Per the germline V gene, CDR1 is LNHNV and CDR2 is YYDKDF (reference sequence). Trimming took off 1 base at V and 0 bases at J, with 22 bases between the two ends. In DNA form, the CDR3 reads TGTGCCACCAGCAGAGCCCGTGGACTGGCGGGGGCCTTCTCCTACGAGCAGTACTTC. It codes for CATSRARGLAGAFSYEQYF.

This chain connects TRBV19 to TRBJ1-5; 8 bases fit TRBD1. The CDR3 loop spans 15 amino acids. CDR1 is LNHDA, CDR2 SQIVND, per germline (reference sequence). Trimming removed 10 bases from V and 2 bases from J; junction bases left unmatched: 10. CDR3 loop: CATYETGAGNQPQHF. CDR3 in DNA: TGTGCCACCTACGAGACAGGGGCTGGCAATCAGCCCCAGCATTTT.